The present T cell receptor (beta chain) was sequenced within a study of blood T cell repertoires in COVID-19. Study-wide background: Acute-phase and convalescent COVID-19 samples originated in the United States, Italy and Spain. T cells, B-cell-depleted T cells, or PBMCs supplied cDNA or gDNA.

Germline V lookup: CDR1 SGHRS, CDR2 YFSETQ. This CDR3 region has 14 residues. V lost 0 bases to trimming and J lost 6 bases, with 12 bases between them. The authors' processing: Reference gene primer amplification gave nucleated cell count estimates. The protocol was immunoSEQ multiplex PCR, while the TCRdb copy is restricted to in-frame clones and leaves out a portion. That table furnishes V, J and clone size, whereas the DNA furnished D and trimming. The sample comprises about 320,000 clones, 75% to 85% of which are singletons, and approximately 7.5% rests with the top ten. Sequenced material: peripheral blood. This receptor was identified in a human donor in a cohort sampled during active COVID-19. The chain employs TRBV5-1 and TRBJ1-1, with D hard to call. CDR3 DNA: TGCGCCAGCAGCTTGGAGGGAGTAAGAGCTGAAGCTTTCTTT. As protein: CASSLEGVRAEAFF.